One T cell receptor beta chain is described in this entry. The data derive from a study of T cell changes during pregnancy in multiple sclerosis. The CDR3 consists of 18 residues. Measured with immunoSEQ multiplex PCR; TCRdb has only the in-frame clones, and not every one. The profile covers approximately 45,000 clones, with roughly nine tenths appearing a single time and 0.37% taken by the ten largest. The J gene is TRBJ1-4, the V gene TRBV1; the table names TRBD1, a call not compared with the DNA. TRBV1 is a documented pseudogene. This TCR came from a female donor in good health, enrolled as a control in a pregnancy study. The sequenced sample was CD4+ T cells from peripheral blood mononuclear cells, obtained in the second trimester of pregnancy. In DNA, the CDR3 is TGCACCAGCAGCCAAGATGGGGGCAGGGGCGCAACTAATGAAAAACTGTTTTTT. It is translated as CTSSQDGGRGATNEKLFF.